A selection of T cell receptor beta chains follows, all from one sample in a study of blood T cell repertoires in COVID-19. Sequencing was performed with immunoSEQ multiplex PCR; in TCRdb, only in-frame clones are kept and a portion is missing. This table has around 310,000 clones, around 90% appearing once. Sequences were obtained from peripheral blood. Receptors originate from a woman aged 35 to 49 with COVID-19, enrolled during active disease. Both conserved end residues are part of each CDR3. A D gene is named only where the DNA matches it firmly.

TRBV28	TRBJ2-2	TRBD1	TGTGCCACTTCTCGACGGACAGGGGGTCTCACCGGGGAGCTGTTTTTT	CATSRRTGGLTGELFF
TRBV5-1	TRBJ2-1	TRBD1	TGCGCCAGCAGCTCCTCGGGACAGGGAATAAATGAGCAGTTCTTC	CASSSSGQGINEQFF
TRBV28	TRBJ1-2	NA	TGTGCCAGCAGTTTATTGCCGGGAAACTATGGCTACACCTTC	CASSLLPGNYGYTF
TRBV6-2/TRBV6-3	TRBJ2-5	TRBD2	TGTGCCAGCAGTCGTATTCTAGCGGAGGGCTCCGGAGGGACCCAGTACTTC	CASSRILAEGSGGTQYF
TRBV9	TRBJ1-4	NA	TGTGCCAGCAGCGTGGAGGGGCGTCCGAATGAAAAACTGTTTTTT	CASSVEGRPNEKLFF
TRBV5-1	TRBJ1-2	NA	TGCGCCAGCAGCTTGGGGGACACCTATGGCTACACCTTC	CASSLGDTYGYTF
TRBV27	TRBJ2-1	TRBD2	TGTGCCAGCAGGGGACTAGCGGGGGCCCTCTACAATGAGCAGTTCTTC	CASRGLAGALYNEQFF
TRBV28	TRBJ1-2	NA	TGTGCCAGCAGCCACCCGTCCGCGGGGAACTATGGCTACACCTTC	CASSHPSAGNYGYTF
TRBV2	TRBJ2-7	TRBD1	TGTGCCAGCATCCATGGACAGGGAGTTGTAGAGCAGTACTTC	CASIHGQGVVEQYF
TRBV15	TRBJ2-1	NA	TGTGCCACCAGCTCCCGCGGCTCCTACAATGAGCAGTTCTTC	CATSSRGSYNEQFF
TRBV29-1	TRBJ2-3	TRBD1	TGCAGCGTTGAAGTGGGGACAGCCAGCACAGATACGCAGTATTTT	CSVEVGTASTDTQYF
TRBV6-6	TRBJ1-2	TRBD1	TGTGCCAGCGATAGGGGACAGGGGTCTCTTAACTATGGCTACACCTTC	CASDRGQGSLNYGYTF
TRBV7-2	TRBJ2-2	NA	TGTGCCAGCAGCTTAGGAGGTGGAGGGGCCGGGGAGCTGTTTTTT	CASSLGGGGAGELFF
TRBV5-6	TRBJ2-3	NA	TGTGCCAGCAGCCTACCCACGGAGGGTTGGACAGATACGCAGTATTTT	CASSLPTEGWTDTQYF
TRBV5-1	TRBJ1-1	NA	TGCGCCAGCAGCTTTCTGGGCCAGAACACTGAAGCTTTCTTT	CASSFLGQNTEAFF
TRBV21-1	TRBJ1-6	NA	TGTGCCAGCAGCAAAGACGCCTCATGGGAGGGGCGAGTCTATAATTCACCCCTCCACTTT	CASSKDASWEGRVYNSPLHF
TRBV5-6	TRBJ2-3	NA	TGTGCCAGCAGCTTGGCCGGGATGGGCACAGATACGCAGTATTTT	CASSLAGMGTDTQYF
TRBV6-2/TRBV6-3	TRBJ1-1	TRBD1	TGTGCCAGCAGTTATGGACAGGGACGGATGAACACTGAAGCTTTCTTT	CASSYGQGRMNTEAFF
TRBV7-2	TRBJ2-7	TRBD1	TGTGCCAGCAGCCAAGGAGACAGGGGAAACGAGCAGTACTTC	CASSQGDRGNEQYF
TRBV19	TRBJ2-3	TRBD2	TGTGCCAGTAGAGTAGCGGGGGGCACAGATACGCAGTATTTT	CASRVAGGTDTQYF
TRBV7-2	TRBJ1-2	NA	TGTGCCAGCAGCTTAGGGACGGCGGGCCCGAGGGGCTACACCTTC	CASSLGTAGPRGYTF
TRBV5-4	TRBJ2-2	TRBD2	TGTGCCAGCAGCCCGCCTGTGGGCGGGGGGGAGAACACCGGGGAGCTGTTTTTT	CASSPPVGGGENTGELFF
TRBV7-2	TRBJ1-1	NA	TGTGCCAGCAGCTTAGATAGGAGGACTGAAGCTTTCTTT	CASSLDRRTEAFF